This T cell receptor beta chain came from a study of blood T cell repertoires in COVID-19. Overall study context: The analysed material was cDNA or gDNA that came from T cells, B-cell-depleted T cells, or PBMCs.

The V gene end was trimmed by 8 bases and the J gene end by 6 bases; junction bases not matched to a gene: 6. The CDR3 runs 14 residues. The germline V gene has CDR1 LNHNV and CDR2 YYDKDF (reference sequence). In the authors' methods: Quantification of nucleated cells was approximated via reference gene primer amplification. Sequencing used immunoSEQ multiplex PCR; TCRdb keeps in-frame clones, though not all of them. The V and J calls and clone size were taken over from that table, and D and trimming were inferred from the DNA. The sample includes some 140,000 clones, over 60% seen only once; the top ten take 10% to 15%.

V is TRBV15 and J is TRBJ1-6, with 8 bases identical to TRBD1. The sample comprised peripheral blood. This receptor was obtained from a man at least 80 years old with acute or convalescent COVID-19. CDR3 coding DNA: TGTGCCACCTCCTCCGACAGGGGTAATTCACCCCTCCACTTT. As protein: CATSSDRGNSPLHF.